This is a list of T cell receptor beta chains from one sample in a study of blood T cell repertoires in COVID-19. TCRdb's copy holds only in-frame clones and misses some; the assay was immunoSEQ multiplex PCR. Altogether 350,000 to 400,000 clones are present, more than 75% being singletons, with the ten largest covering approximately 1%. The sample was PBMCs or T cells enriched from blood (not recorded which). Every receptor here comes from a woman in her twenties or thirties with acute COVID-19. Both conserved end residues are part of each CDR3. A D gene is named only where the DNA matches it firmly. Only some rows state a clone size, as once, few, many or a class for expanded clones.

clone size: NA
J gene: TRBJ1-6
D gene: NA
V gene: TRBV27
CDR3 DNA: TGTGCCAGCAGTTTATCAGGGGCCCTAAACTATAATTCACCCCTCCACTTT
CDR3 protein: CASSLSGALNYNSPLHF

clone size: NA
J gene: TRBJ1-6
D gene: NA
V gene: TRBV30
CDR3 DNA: TGTGCCTGGAGTGATCGGGTCACCCAAAGGGGTTCACCCCTCCACTTT
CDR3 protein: CAWSDRVTQRGSPLHF

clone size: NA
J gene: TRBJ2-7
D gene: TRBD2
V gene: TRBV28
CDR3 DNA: TGTGCCAGCAGTCCTAGGCGGAGCGGGGGGCCCTACGAGCAGTACTTC
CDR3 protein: CASSPRRSGGPYEQYF

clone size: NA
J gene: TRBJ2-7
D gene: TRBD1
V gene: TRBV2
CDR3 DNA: TGTGCCAGCAGTGAACAGGGGGCCCAGTCCTACGAGCAGTACTTC
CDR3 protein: CASSEQGAQSYEQYF

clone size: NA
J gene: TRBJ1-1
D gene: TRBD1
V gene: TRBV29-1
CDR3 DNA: TGCAGCGCCGGACAGGGAATGAACACTGAAGCTTTCTTT
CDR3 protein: CSAGQGMNTEAFF

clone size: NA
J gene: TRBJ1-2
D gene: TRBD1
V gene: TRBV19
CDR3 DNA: TGTGCCAGTAGTATGAAAGCCACAGGGGAAATCTATGGCTACACCTTC
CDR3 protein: CASSMKATGEIYGYTF

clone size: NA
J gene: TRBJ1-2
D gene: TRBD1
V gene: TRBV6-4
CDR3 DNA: TGTGCCAGCAGTGCGCACAGGGGTATGGCAAGTGGCTACACCTTC
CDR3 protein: CASSAHRGMASGYTF

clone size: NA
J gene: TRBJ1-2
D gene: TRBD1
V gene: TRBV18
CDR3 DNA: TGTGCCAGCTCACCCGGGACAGGGGGTAAGGACTATGGCTACACCTTC
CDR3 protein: CASSPGTGGKDYGYTF

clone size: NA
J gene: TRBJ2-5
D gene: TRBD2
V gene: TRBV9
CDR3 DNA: TGTGCCAGCAGCTCGACTAGCGGGGGGAGTGGAGAGACCCAGTACTTC
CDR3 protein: CASSSTSGGSGETQYF

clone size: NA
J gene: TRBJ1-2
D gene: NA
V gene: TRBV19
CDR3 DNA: TGTGCCAGTACCCCTTTCTGGTCAGCGGACTATGGCTACACCTTC
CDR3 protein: CASTPFWSADYGYTF

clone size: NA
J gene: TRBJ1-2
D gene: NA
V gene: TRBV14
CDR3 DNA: TGTGCCAGCAGCCAAGTTGTGGGGGGAGATGGCTACACCTTC
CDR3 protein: CASSQVVGGDGYTF

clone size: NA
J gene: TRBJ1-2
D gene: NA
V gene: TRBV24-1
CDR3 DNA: TGTGCCACCAGTGACCCCGTTAGTACTGTGCGTGGCTACACCTTC
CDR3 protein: CATSDPVSTVRGYTF

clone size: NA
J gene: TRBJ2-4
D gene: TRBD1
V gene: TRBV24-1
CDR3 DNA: TGTGCCACCAGTGATCCGACAGGGCCTGGGGACATTCAGTACTTC
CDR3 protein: CATSDPTGPGDIQYF

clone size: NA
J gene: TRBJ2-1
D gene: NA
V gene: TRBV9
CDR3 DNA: TGTGCCAGCAGCGTCCCTAGATTAAGCTCCTACAATGAGCAGTTCTTC
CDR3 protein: CASSVPRLSSYNEQFF

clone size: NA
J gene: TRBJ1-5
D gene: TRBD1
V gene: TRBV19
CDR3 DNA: TGTGCCAGTAGGCAGACAGGGGGAAATCAGCCCCAGCATTTT
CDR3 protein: CASRQTGGNQPQHF

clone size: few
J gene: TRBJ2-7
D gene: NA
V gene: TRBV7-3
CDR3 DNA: TGTGCCAGCAGCTTACAGGGCAACGACTACGAGCAGTACTTC
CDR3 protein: CASSLQGNDYEQYF

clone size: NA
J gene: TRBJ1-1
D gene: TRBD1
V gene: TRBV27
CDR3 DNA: TGTGCCAGCAGGAAAGGGGGCTACACTGAAGCTTTCTTT
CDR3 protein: CASRKGGYTEAFF

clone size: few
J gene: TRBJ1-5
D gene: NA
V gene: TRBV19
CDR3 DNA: TGTGCCAGTAGTCCGGTCAATCAGCCCCAGCATTTT
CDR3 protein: CASSPVNQPQHF

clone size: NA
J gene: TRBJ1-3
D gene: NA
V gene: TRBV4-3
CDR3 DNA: TGCGCCAGCAGCCAAGCCGCCGGCTCTGGAAACACCATATATTTT
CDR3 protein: CASSQAAGSGNTIYF

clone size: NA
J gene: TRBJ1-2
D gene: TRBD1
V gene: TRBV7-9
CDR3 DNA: TGTGCCAGCAGCTTTTCAGGGGGCGCCGATGGCTACACCTTC
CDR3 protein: CASSFSGGADGYTF

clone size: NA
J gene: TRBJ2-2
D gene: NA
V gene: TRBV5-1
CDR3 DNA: TGCGCCAGCAGCGTCTACTTGGCCGGGGAGCTGTTTTTT
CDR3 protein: CASSVYLAGELFF

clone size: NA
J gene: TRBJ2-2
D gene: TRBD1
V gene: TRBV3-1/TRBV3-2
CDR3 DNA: TGTGCCAGCAGCCAGGGGACAGGGGGCCGAACCGGGGAGCTGTTTTTT
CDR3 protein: CASSQGTGGRTGELFF

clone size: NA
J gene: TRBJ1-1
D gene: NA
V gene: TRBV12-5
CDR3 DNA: TGTGCTAGTGGTGACCCGACAGTGATAAATACTGAAGCTTTCTTT
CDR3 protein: CASGDPTVINTEAFF

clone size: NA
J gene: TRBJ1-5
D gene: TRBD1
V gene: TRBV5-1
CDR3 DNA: TGCGCCAGCAGCTTGAGCGGACAGGGGGCGCAGCCCCAGCATTTT
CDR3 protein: CASSLSGQGAQPQHF

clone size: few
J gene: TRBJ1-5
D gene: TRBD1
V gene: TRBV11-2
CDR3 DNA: TGTGCCAGCAGCTACGGGGACAGGGGTCCGTATAGCAATCAGCCCCAGCATTTT
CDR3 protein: CASSYGDRGPYSNQPQHF